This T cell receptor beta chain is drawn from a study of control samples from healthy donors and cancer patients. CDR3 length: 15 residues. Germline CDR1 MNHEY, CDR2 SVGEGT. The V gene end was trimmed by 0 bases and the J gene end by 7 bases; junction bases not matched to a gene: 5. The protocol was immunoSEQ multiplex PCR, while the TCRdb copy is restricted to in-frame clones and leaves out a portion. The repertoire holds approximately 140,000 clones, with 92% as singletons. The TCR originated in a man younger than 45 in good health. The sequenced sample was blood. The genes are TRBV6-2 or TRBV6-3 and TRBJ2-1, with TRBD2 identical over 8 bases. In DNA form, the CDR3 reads TGTGCCAGCAGTTACTCGGGGACTAGTTTTAATGAGCAGTTCTTC. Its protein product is CASSYSGTSFNEQFF.